These 14 T cell receptor beta chains came from one sample sequenced in a study of T cell clonality in common variable immunodeficiency. Profiled with immunoSEQ multiplex PCR; TCRdb holds only in-frame clones, not every one. This sample has tens of thousands of clones, each found more than once. Study findings and constraints: In common variable immunodeficiency, TCR beta chains reportedly carried fewer deletions and N-nucleotide insertions.

These TCRs' antigens remain unknown. The sample was peripheral blood mononuclear cells. These receptors were obtained from a human donor with common variable immunodeficiency.

The sample holds a few counts of this clone. Read data end 3 residues before the CDR3 end; the end is taken from the germline J gene. This chain uses TRBV6-2 or TRBV6-3 with TRBJ2-7; D call uncertain. CDR1 and CDR2 (germline): MNHEY, SVGEGT. The germline V and J ends were trimmed by 6 bases and 0 bases, with 12 bases remaining between them. CDR3 size: 14 residues. The DNA read from the CDR3 is TGTGCCAGCAGGGCGGCCGGCCTCTCCTACGAG. This gives the protein CASRAAGLSYE. The CDR3 in full is CASRAAGLSYEQYF.

This clone showed up many times. The read gets to within 3 residues of the CDR3 end, and the germline J gene fills in the rest. The chain carries TRBV6-1 and TRBJ2-7, with TRBD1 matching over 8 bases. The germline V gene encodes CDR1 MNHNS and CDR2 SASEGT. Trimming cost V 4 bases and J 3 bases; bases outside gene matches: 2. The CDR3 is made up of 13 amino acids. The CDR3 DNA, read in part, is TGTGCCAGCAGTGTACAGGGGGGCTACGAG. As protein: CASSVQGGYE. The full-length CDR3 reads as CASSVQGGYEQYF.

Remarks on this clone: The CDR3 goes on 3 residues after the read ends, and that part is filled in from the germline J gene. The genes are TRBV30 and TRBJ1-6; TRBD1 agrees at 9 bases. V lost 2 bases and J lost 9; bases outside the gene matches: 8. The CDR3 is made up of 15 amino acids. The V gene's germline CDR1 is GTSNPN and CDR2 SVGIG (reference sequence). CDR3 DNA, as far as it was read: TGTGCCTGGAGTCTAAAGGGACAGGGTGGTTCACCC. This translates into CAWSLKGQGGSP. The whole CDR3 protein reads CAWSLKGQGGSPLHF.

This clone was observed many times. CDR3 sequence reads: CASMRRSSYNEQFF. The sequenced part of the CDR3 DNA is TGTGCCAGCATGCGGCGCAGCTCCTACAATGAG. The rearrangement joins TRBV7-9 to TRBJ2-1; D unclear. The CDR3 extends 3 residues past the end of the read, so its final part is completed from the germline J gene. This CDR3 is built from 14 residues. Germline V gives CDR1 SEHNR, CDR2 FQNEAQ (reference sequence). The germline V and J ends were trimmed by 7 bases and 0 bases, with 10 bases remaining between them.

This clone was detected a few times. The read finishes 3 residues shy of the CDR3 end, and the germline J gene is used to complete it. The V gene is TRBV7-9, the J gene TRBJ2-5; tentatively, D is TRBD1 (5 bases). The ends were cut back, 1 base at V and 5 bases at J, with 11 bases in the middle. This CDR3 is built from 14 residues. Germline CDR1 is SEHNR and CDR2 is FQNEAQ (reference sequence). CDR3 residues: CASSLDRPPETQYF. The CDR3 bases that were read are TGTGCCAGCAGCTTAGACAGGCCTCCGGAGACC.

This clone occurred many times. The sequence runs out 3 residues before the end of the CDR3; the remainder is reconstructed from the germline J gene. The J gene is TRBJ2-7, the V gene TRBV10-3; weak D call: TRBD2 (6 bases). The CDR3 spans 13 residues. V dropped 6 bases and J dropped 5 bases, with 14 bases sitting between them. The germline CDR1 and CDR2 sequences are ENHRY and SYGVKD. This chain's CDR3 is CAIRTGGPDEQYF. The sequenced CDR3 bases are TGTGCCATCAGAACCGGAGGGCCCGACGAG.

This clone was seen a few times. The observed sequence ends 3 residues before the CDR3 terminus, with the missing tail filled in from the germline J gene. The rearrangement links TRBV18 to TRBJ2-5; D is undetermined. The CDR3 has 12 residues. V was pared by 3 bases and J by 7 bases, with 9 bases between. Germline CDR1 is KGHSH and CDR2 is LQKENI. The sequenced CDR3 bases are TGTGCCAGCTCACCGCAAGGTCGGACC. It translates to CASSPQGRT. The full-length CDR3 reads as CASSPQGRTQYF.

With respect to this clone: The CDR3 end falls 3 residues outside the read, so it is completed with the germline J gene. The chain links TRBV2 to TRBJ2-3, with D perhaps matching TRBD1 (5 bases). This CDR3 is built from 15 residues. From germline, CDR1 is SNHLY and CDR2 FYNNEI. V was cut by 2 bases and J by 4 bases, with 13 bases left in between. The CDR3 loop is CASSEQGGGPDTQYF. The part of the CDR3 DNA that was read is TGTGCCAGCAGTGAACAGGGTGGTGGGCCAGATACG.

As regards this clone: The sequence runs out 3 residues before the end of the CDR3; the remainder is reconstructed from the germline J gene. J is TRBJ2-3 and V is TRBV23-1, with 8 bases that match TRBD2. TRBV23-1 is reported as an ORF; its role is uncertain. This CDR3 spans 15 amino acids. Trimming took 3 bases from V and 6 from J; bases not matched to a gene: 8. The CDR3 spells CASSHPSGSADTQYF. The part of the CDR3 DNA that was read is TGCGCCAGCAGTCACCCTAGCGGGTCGGCCGATACG.

The table lists this clone with many counts. The read is 3 residues too short to cover the CDR3 end, so that end is filled in from the germline J gene. The J gene is TRBJ2-6, the V gene TRBV5-1; perhaps TRBD1 as D (6 bases). In germline, CDR1 is SGHRS, CDR2 YFSETQ. V lost 3 bases, J lost 0 bases, and 13 bases lay in between. This CDR3 region has 17 residues. CDR3 residues: CASSYDRLLSGANVLTF. The sequenced CDR3 bases are TGCGCCAGCAGCTATGACAGGCTACTCTCTGGGGCCAACGTC.

This clone was seen more than once but under ten times. Read coverage stops 3 residues before the CDR3 terminus; the germline J gene supplies the remainder. The chain employs TRBV19 and TRBJ2-7, with TRBD1 as a possible D gene (5 bases). The CDR3 contains 16 residues. The germline V gene has CDR1 LNHDA and CDR2 SQIVND (reference sequence). The V end lost 0 bases, the J end lost 1 base, and 13 bases lay between the germline ends. The CDR3 sequence is CASSIDFGDSSYEQYF. CDR3 DNA, as far as it was read: TGTGCCAGTAGTATAGATTTCGGAGACAGTTCCTACGAG.

Many counts were recorded for this clone. The read ends 3 residues shy of where the CDR3 ends; the end is completed using the germline J gene. This chain connects TRBV7-2 to TRBJ1-5; tentatively, D is TRBD1 (5 bases). CDR1 and CDR2 from the germline V gene are SGHTA and FQGNSA. The V gene lost 2 bases and the J gene lost 3 bases, with 11 bases spanning the gap. There are 15 residues in the CDR3. Here the CDR3 reads CASSLMSGNNQPQHF. The sequenced part of the CDR3 DNA is TGTGCCAGCAGCTTAATGTCAGGGAACAATCAGCCC. Drawing the rest from reference TRBV7-2 and TRBJ1-5, the complete variable domain is GAGVSQSPSNKVTEKGKDVELRCDPISGHTALYWYRQSLGQGLEFLIYFQGNSAPDKSGLPSDRFSAERTGGSVSTLTIQRTQQEDSAVYLCASSLMSGNNQPQHFGDGTRLSIL.

This clone was counted only a few times. Read data end 3 residues before the CDR3 end; the end is taken from the germline J gene. The chain employs TRBV7-6 and TRBJ2-7, with a weak D call TRBD1 (5 bases). This CDR3 has 13 residues. With 0 bases removed from V and 5 bases from J, the gap between germline ends came to 8 bases. Germline loops: CDR1 SGHVS, CDR2 FNYEAQ. The CDR3 here is CASSLASRDEQYF. The sequenced part of the CDR3 DNA is TGTGCCAGCAGCTTAGCGAGCAGGGACGAG.

The sample holds a few counts of this clone. A junction boundary mismatches the germline segment, possibly from a read error. The read ends 3 residues shy of where the CDR3 ends; the end is completed using the germline J gene. This rearrangement joins TRBV7-7 to TRBJ2-1, with TRBD2 identical over 11 bases. Germline V gives CDR1 SSHAT, CDR2 FNYEAQ (reference sequence). This CDR3 spans 17 amino acids. CDR3 DNA, as far as it was read: TGTGCTAGCAGCGAGAGCCTTAGCGGGAGGGGGTACAATGAG. Protein product: CASSESLSGRGYNE. The CDR3 in its entirety is CASSESLSGRGYNEQFF.